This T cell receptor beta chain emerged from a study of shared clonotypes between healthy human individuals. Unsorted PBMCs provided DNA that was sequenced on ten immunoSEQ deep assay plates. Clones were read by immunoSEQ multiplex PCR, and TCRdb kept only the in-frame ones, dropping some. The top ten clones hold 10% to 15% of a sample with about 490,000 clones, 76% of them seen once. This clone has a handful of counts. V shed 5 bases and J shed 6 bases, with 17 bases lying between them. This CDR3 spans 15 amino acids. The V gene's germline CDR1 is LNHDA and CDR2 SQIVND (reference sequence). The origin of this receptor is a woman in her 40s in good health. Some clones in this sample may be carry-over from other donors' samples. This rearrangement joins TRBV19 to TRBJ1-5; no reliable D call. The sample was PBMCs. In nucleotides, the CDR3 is TGTGCCAGTAGTTTGGGCCCCTCTTGGGGTCAGCCCCAGCATTTT. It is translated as CASSLGPSWGQPQHF.